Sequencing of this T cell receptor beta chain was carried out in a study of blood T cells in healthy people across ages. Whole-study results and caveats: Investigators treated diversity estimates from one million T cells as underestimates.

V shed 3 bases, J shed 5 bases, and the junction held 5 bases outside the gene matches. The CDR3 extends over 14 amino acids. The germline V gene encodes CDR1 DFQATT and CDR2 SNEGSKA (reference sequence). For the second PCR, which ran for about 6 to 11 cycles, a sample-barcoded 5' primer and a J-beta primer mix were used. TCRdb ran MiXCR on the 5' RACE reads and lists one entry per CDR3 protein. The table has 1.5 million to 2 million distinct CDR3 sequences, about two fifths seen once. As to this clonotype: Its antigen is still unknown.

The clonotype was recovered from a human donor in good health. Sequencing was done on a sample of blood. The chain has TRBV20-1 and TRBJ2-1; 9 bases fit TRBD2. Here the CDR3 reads CSASRRGGDNEQFF. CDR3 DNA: TGCAGTGCTAGTCGGCGGGGGGGCGACAATGAGCAGTTCTTC.